This TCR beta chain was recovered during a study of neurological immune-mediated disorders. This CDR3 comprises 16 residues. Germline loops: CDR1 SEHNR, CDR2 FQNEAQ (reference sequence). V was clipped by 5 bases and J by 3 bases, with 18 bases between them. Synthesis of cDNA was accomplished via 5'RACE employing 10-nucleotide random UMIs. TCRdb reprocessed the 5' RACE reads via MiXCR and lists one record per CDR3 protein. There are tens of thousands of distinct CDR3 sequences in the sample; 5.8% occur only once, and 7.9% lies in the top ten. Time point: longitudinal time-point 2. Many counts were recorded for this clonotype.

The sample was PBMCs. The chain uses TRBV7-9 and TRBJ2-3; D not resolved. The TCR was taken from a woman in her fifties or sixties with multiple sclerosis. The CDR3 DNA follows: TGTGCCAGCAGCCGCGTTTCGGGTGGGCTAACAGATACGCAGTATTTT. Its translation: CASSRVSGGLTDTQYF.